Described below is a single T cell receptor beta chain sequence and its context. Its antigen remains unidentified. The assay was immunoSEQ multiplex PCR, and TCRdb's table has in-frame clones only and misses some. The sample lists 50,000 to 75,000 clones; 88% were seen once. This specimen comes from a study of PD-1 blockade in classical Hodgkin lymphoma. General study points: Complete responders possessed baseline diversity comparable to newly diagnosed patients. Differences between repertoires have undefined causes, possibly disease activity or prior therapy.

The germline V gene encodes CDR1 SGHRS and CDR2 YFSETQ. The length of the CDR3 is 14 residues. V lost 0 bases and J 6 bases, leaving 13 bases between the germline ends. Each patient relapsed following autologous stem cell transplantation, and prior brentuximab vedotin exposure differed. Under best response, outcomes were complete response, partial response or progressive disease. Sequencing used peripheral blood mononuclear cells (PBMCs), obtained before the second cycle of nivolumab. The TCR originated in a human donor with classical Hodgkin lymphoma. The V gene is TRBV5-1, the J gene TRBJ2-7, with a possible D match to TRBD1 (5 bases). The CDR3 reads CASSLARQGGEQYF. The CDR3 coding sequence is TGCGCCAGCAGCTTGGCGCGGCAGGGTGGCGAGCAGTACTTC.